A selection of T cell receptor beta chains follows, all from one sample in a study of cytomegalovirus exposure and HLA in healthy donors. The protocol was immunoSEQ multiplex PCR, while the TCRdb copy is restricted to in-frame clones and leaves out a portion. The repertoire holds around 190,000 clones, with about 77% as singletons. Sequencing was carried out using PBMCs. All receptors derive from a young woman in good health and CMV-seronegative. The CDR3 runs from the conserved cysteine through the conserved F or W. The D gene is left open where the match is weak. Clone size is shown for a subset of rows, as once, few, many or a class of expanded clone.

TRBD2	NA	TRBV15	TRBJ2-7	CATSWRLAGSYEQYF	TGTGCCACCAGTTGGAGGCTAGCGGGTTCCTACGAGCAGTACTTC
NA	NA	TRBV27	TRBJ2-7	CASRRRETYEQYF	TGTGCCAGCAGGCGCAGGGAAACCTACGAGCAGTACTTC
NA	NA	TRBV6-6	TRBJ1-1	CASSQLGRGNPEAFF	TGTGCCAGCAGCCAGCTAGGGAGGGGGAATCCTGAAGCTTTCTTT
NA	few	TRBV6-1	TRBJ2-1	CASSHGGEQFF	TGTGCCAGCAGCCATGGAGGGGAGCAGTTCTTC
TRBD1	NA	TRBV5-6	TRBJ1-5	CASSKKDRGGNQPQHF	TGTGCCAGCAGCAAGAAGGACAGGGGTGGCAATCAGCCCCAGCATTTT
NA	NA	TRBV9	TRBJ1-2	CASSVASDSGYTF	TGTGCCAGCAGCGTAGCCTCCGACAGTGGCTACACCTTC
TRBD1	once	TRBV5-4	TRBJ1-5	CASSLSPGGRDQPQHF	TGTGCCAGCAGCTTGTCGCCAGGGGGCAGGGATCAGCCCCAGCATTTT
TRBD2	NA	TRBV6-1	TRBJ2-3	CASRESRTSGRTDTQYF	TGTGCCAGCAGGGAATCCAGGACTAGCGGGAGAACAGATACGCAGTATTTT
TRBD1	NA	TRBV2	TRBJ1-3	CAILRQGPGPGNTIYF	TGTGCCATCCTTCGACAGGGCCCCGGACCTGGAAACACCATATATTTT
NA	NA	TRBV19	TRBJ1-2	CASGGQSHYTF	TGTGCCAGTGGTGGACAGTCACACTACACCTTC
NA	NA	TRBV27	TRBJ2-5	CASSLRQGLQNQYF	TGTGCCAGCAGTTTAAGGCAGGGGCTGCAGAACCAGTACTTC
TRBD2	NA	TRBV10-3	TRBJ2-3	CAISDGRELGDTQYF	TGTGCCATCTCCGACGGGCGGGAGTTGGGAGATACGCAGTATTTT
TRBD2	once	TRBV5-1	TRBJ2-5	CASWGGRIQETQYF	TGCGCCAGCTGGGGGGGTCGGATCCAAGAGACCCAGTACTTC
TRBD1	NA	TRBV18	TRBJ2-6	CASSPYVGTALSGANVLTF	TGTGCCAGCTCACCTTATGTCGGGACAGCTCTCTCTGGGGCCAACGTCCTGACTTTC
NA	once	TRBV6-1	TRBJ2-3	CASEIGGPHTDTQYF	TGTGCCAGCGAGATAGGAGGGCCCCACACAGATACGCAGTATTTT
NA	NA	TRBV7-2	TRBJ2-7	CASSPTVSYEQYF	TGTGCCAGCAGCCCAACAGTCTCCTACGAGCAGTACTTC
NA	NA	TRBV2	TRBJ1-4	CASSGDIKKLFF	TGTGCCAGCAGTGGAGACATTAAAAAACTGTTTTTT
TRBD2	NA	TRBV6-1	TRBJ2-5	CASSTGTSPSTQYF	TGTGCCAGCAGTACCGGGACTAGCCCCTCGACCCAGTACTTC
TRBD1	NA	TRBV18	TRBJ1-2	CASAQTGTNYGYTF	TGTGCCAGCGCCCAGACAGGGACTAACTATGGCTACACCTTC
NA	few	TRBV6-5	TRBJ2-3	CASSPAGTDTQYF	TGTGCCAGCAGCCCCGCGGGGACAGATACGCAGTATTTT
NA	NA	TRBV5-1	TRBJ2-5	CASSLGRWETQYF	TGCGCCAGCAGCTTGGGCAGGTGGGAGACCCAGTACTTC
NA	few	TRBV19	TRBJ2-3	CASSIRGSADTQYF	TGTGCCAGTAGTATACGAGGGAGTGCAGATACGCAGTATTTT
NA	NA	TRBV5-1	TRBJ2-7	CASTIGHPVYEQYF	TGCGCCAGCACCATAGGACACCCTGTCTACGAGCAGTACTTC
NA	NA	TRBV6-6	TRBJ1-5	CASSSGFGNQPQHF	TGTGCCAGCAGTTCAGGTTTCGGCAATCAGCCCCAGCATTTT
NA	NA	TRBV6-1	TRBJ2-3	CASRVTSNTDTQYF	TGTGCCAGCAGAGTGACATCCAACACAGATACGCAGTATTTT
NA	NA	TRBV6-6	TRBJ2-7	CASSYGGTSEQYF	TGTGCCAGCAGTTACGGAGGGACGAGCGAGCAGTACTTC
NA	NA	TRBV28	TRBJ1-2	CASSRNNYGYTF	TGTGCCAGCAGCAGAAATAACTATGGCTACACCTTC
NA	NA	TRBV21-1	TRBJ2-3	CASSKVRFLSRRKVALDTQYF	TGTGCCAGCAGCAAAGTGAGGTTTCTTTCTCGGCGGAAGGTAGCACTGGATACGCAGTATTTT
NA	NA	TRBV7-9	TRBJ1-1	CASSDYRVGNTEAFF	TGTGCCAGCAGCGACTACAGGGTGGGAAACACTGAAGCTTTCTTT
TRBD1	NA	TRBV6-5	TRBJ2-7	CASRDTGTGDYEQYF	TGTGCCAGCAGGGACACCGGGACAGGGGACTACGAGCAGTACTTC
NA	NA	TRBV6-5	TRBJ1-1	CASSLRNSEAFF	TGTGCCAGCAGCCTTCGAAACTCTGAAGCTTTCTTT
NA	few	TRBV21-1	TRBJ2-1	CASSNALGAYNEQFF	TGTGCCAGCAGCAATGCGCTAGGGGCATACAATGAGCAGTTCTTC
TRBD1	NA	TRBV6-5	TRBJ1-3	CASSYLYRGRNTIYF	TGTGCCAGCAGTTACTTGTACAGGGGGCGAAACACCATATATTTT
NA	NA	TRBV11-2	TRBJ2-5	CASHVVVQETQYF	TGTGCCAGCCACGTGGTAGTCCAAGAGACCCAGTACTTC
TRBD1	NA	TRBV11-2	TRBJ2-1	CASSLTGTGDYNEQFF	TGTGCCAGCAGCTTAACCGGGACAGGGGACTACAATGAGCAGTTCTTC
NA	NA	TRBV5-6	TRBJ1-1	CASSFFKGYTEAFF	TGTGCCAGCAGCTTTTTCAAGGGGTACACTGAAGCTTTCTTT
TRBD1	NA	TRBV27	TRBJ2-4	CASSLSGQIAKNIQYF	TGTGCCAGCAGTTTATCGGGACAGATAGCCAAAAACATTCAGTACTTC
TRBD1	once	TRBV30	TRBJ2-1	CAWKDRGGLDEQFF	TGTGCCTGGAAAGACAGGGGGGGTTTGGATGAGCAGTTCTTC
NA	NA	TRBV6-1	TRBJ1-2	CASRTLIDTYTF	TGTGCCAGCAGAACTCTAATTGATACCTACACCTTC
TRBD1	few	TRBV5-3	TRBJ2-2	CARSGTGGGNTGELFF	TGTGCCAGAAGCGGGACAGGGGGAGGAAACACCGGGGAGCTGTTTTTT
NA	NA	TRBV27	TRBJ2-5	CASSPLGAAGASSQYF	TGTGCCAGCAGTCCCCTGGGAGCAGCGGGTGCTTCGTCCCAGTACTTC
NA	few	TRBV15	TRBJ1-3	CATDSYSGNTIYF	TGTGCCACCGACAGCTACTCTGGAAACACCATATATTTT
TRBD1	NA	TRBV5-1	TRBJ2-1	CASSPQGQENNEQFF	TGCGCCAGCAGCCCCCAGGGACAGGAGAACAATGAGCAGTTCTTC
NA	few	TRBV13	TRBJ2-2	CASSSPWRDNTGELFF	TGTGCCAGCAGCTCCCCCTGGAGGGATAACACCGGGGAGCTGTTTTTT
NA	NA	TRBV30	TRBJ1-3	CARTVKSSGNTIYF	TGTGCCAGAACGGTCAAATCCTCTGGAAACACCATATATTTT
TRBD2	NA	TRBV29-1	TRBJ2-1	CSTEERGGYNEQFF	TGCAGCACGGAAGAGCGGGGGGGGTACAATGAGCAGTTCTTC
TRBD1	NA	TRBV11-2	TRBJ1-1	CASSLDPQVQGPLNTEAFF	TGTGCCAGCAGCTTAGATCCCCAAGTACAGGGGCCCCTGAACACTGAAGCTTTCTTT
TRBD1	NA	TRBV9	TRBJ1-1	CASSPGGGTEAFF	TGTGCCAGCAGCCCAGGGGGCGGCACTGAAGCTTTCTTT
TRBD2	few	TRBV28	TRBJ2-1	CASRWVGAGGIDEQFF	TGTGCCAGCAGATGGGTAGGAGCGGGAGGGATAGATGAGCAGTTCTTC
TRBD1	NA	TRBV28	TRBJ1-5	CASRKQGDQPQHF	TGTGCCAGCAGGAAACAGGGGGATCAGCCCCAGCATTTT
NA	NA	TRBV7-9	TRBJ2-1	CASSLGQNEQFF	TGTGCCAGCAGCTTGGGCCAAAATGAGCAGTTCTTC